One TCR beta chain is described in this entry. Its target is unknown. The data originate from a study of cytomegalovirus exposure and HLA in healthy donors. Findings of the study overall: Generally TCR sequences proved uncommon, though certain public TCRs appeared in numerous donors. The authors listed some 160 TCR beta chains as cytomegalovirus-associated.

Between the trimmed V and J ends, which lost 6 bases and 0 bases, there was a span of 12 bases. This CDR3 region has 14 residues. Per germline, CDR1 MNHNY and CDR2 SVGAGI (reference sequence). Libraries were prepared by immunoSEQ multiplex PCR; TCRdb keeps only in-frame clonotypes and omits some of them. The data contain more than 150,000 clones, around 84% of them seen just once; the ten biggest clones take up roughly 7%. The TCR originated in a man aged 18-30 years in good health and CMV-seropositive. This chain uses TRBV6-6 with TRBJ2-7; TRBD2 is a possible D gene (5 bases). The sequenced sample was PBMCs. This chain's CDR3 is CASRDSGHSYEQYF. The CDR3 DNA is TGTGCCAGCAGGGACTCCGGGCACTCCTACGAGCAGTACTTC.